Sequencing of this T cell receptor beta chain was carried out in a study of blood T cell repertoires in COVID-19. Authors' processing steps: Amplification from reference gene primers served as the basis for estimated nucleated cell counts. Clones were read by immunoSEQ multiplex PCR, and TCRdb kept only the in-frame ones, dropping some. The D gene and trimming were derived from the DNA, and the V and J assignments and clone size from that table. The sample has around 240,000 clones; 70% to 85% are singletons. The CDR3 length is 16 residues. The germline V and J ends were trimmed by 0 bases and 2 bases, with 13 bases remaining between them. Germline CDR1 is SGDLS and CDR2 is YYNGEE.

The TCR was taken from a woman aged 80 or over with acute or convalescent COVID-19. The gene calls are TRBV9 and TRBJ2-3; TRBD2 is a possible D gene (6 bases). Sequencing was performed on peripheral blood. CDR3 nucleotide sequence: TGTGCCAGCAGCGTAGAGTCTGGGGGGTTCACAGATACGCAGTATTTT. It specifies CASSVESGGFTDTQYF.